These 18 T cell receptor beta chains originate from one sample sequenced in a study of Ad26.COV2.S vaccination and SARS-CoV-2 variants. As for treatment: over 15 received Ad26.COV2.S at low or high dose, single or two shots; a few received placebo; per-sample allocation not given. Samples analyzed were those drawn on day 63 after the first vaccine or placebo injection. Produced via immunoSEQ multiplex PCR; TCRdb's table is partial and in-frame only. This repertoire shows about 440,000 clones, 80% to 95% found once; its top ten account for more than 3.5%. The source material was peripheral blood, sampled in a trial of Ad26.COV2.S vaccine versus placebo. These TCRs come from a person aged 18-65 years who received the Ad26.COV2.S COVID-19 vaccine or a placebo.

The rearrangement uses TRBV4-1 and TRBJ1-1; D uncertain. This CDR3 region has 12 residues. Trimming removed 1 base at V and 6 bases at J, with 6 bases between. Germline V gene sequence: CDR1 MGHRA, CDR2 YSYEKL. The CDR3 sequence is CASSQGTAEAFF. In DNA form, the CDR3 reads TGCGCCAGCAGCCAAGGGACGGCTGAAGCTTTCTTT.

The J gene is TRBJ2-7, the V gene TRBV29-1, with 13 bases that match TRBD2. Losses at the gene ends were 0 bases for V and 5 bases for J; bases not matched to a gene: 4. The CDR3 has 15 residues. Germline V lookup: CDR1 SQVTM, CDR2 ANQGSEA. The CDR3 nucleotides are TGCAGCGTTGAAGAGGGACTAGCGGGAACGGACGAGCAGTACTTC. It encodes CSVEEGLAGTDEQYF.

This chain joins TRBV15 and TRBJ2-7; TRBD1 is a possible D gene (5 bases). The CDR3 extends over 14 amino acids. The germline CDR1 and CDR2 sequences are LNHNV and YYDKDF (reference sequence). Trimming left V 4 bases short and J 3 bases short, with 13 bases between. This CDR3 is CATSKGVTGYEQYF. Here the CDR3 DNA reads TGTGCCACCAGCAAAGGGGTTACAGGCTACGAGCAGTACTTC.

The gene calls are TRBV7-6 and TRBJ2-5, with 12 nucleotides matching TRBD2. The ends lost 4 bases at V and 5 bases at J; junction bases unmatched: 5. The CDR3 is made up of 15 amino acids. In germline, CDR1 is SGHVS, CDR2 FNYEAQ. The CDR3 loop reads CASSSTSGSAETQYF. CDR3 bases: TGTGCCAGCAGCTCGACTAGCGGGAGCGCCGAGACCCAGTACTTC.

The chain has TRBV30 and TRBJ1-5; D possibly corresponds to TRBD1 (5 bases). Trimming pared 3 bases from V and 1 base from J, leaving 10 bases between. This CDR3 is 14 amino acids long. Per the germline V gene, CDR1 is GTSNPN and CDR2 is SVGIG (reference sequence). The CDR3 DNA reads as TGTGCCTGGAGCGGGGGTTGGAGCAATCAGCCCCAGCATTTT. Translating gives CAWSGGWSNQPQHF.

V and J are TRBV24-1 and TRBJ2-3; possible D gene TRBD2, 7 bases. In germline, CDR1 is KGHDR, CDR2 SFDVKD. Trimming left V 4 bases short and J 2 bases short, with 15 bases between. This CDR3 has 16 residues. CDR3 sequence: CATSDRTAGNTDTQYF. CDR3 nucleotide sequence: TGTGCCACCAGTGACCGGACAGCGGGAAACACAGATACGCAGTATTTT.

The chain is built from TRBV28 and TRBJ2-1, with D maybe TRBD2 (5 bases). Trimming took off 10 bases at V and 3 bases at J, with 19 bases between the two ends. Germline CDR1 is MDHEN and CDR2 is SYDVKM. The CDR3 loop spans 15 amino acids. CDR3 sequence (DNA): TGTGCCACCAAACCCGGGGAAAGTCTCTACAATGAGCAGTTCTTC. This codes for CATKPGESLYNEQFF.

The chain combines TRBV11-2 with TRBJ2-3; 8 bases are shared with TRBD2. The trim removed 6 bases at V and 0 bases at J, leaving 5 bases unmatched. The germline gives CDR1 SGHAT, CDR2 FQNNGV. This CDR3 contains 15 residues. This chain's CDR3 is CASRIAGKSTDTQYF. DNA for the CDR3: TGTGCCAGCAGGATAGCGGGAAAAAGCACAGATACGCAGTATTTT.

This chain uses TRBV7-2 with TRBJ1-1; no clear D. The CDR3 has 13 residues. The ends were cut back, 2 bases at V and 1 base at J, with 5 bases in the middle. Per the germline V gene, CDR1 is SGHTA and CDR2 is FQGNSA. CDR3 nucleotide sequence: TGTGCCAGCAGCTTAATGGAGAACACTGAAGCTTTCTTT. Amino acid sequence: CASSLMENTEAFF. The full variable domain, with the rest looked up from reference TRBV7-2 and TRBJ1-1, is GAGVSQSPSNKVTEKGKDVELRCDPISGHTALYWYRQSLGQGLEFLIYFQGNSAPDKSGLPSDRFSAERTGGSVSTLTIQRTQQEDSAVYLCASSLMENTEAFFGQGTRLTVV.

The CDR3 DNA reads TGTGCCAGCAGCTTGAACAGGGGGGATCGCGACGAGCAGTACTTC. Its protein product is CASSLNRGDRDEQYF. This chain uses TRBV5-8 with TRBJ2-7; 8 bases line up with TRBD1. Germline CDR1 reads SGHTS; CDR2 reads YDEGEE. The CDR3 is 15 residues long. V lost 1 base and J lost 5; bases outside the gene matches: 8.

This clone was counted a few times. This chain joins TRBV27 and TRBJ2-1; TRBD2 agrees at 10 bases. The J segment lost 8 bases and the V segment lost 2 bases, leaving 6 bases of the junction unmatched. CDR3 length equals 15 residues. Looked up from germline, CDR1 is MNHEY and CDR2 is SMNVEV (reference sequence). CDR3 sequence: CASSLATSGIYEQFF. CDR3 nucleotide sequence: TGTGCCAGCAGTTTAGCTACTAGCGGGATTTATGAGCAGTTCTTC.

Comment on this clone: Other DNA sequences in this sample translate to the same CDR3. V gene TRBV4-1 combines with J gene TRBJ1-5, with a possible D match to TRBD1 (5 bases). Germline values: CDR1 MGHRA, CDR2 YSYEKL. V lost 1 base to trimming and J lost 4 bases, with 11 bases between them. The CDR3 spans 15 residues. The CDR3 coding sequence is TGCGCCAGCAGCCAAGCAGGGACGGATAATCAGCCCCAGCATTTT. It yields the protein CASSQAGTDNQPQHF.

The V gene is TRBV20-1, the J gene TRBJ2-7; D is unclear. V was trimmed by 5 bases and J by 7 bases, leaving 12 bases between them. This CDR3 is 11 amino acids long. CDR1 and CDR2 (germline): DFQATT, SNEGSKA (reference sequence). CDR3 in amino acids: CSAPDGEEQYF. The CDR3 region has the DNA TGCAGTGCTCCCGACGGTGAGGAGCAGTACTTC.

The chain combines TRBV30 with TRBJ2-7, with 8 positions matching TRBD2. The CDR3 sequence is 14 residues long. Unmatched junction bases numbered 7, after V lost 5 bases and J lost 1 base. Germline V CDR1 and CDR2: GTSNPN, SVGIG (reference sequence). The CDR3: CAWLPSGPSYEQYF. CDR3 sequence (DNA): TGTGCCTGGCTCCCTAGCGGGCCATCCTACGAGCAGTACTTC.

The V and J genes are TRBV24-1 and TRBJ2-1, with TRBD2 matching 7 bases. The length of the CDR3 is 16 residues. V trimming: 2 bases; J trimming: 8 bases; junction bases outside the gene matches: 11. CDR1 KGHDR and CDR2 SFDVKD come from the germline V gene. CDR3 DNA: TGTGCCACCAGTGATTCCTGGGGAGGGAATTCTCATGAGCAGTTCTTC. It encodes CATSDSWGGNSHEQFF.

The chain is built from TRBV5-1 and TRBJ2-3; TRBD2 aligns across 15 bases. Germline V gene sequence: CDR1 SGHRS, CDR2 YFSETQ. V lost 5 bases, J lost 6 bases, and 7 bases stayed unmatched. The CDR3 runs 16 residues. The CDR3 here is CASRSGTSGRRDTQYF. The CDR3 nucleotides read TGCGCCAGCAGATCCGGGACTAGCGGGAGGCGGGATACGCAGTATTTT.

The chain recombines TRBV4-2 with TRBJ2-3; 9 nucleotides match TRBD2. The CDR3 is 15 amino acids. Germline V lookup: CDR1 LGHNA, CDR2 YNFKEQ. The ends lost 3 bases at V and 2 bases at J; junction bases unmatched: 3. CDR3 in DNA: TGTGCCAGCAGCCAGGCGGGGGGGTACACAGATACGCAGTATTTT. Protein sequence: CASSQAGGYTDTQYF.

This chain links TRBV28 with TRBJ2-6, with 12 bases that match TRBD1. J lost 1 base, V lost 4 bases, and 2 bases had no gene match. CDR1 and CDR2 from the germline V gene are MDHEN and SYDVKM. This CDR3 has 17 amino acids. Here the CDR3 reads CASSSGQGASGANVLTF. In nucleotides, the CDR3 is TGTGCCAGCAGTTCGGGACAGGGGGCATCTGGGGCCAACGTCCTGACTTTC.